The 23 T cell receptor beta chains reported below all come from one sample, sequenced in a study of T cells after yellow fever vaccination. MiXCR was run by TCRdb on the 5' RACE reads, yielding one entry per CDR3 protein. Of about 120,000 distinct CDR3 sequences listed, 5.5% to 8% are singletons. The sample was CD4+ T cells sorted from PBMCs, taken about 49 days after the first yellow fever vaccination. These receptors were collected from a man younger than 35 who received the YFV17D yellow fever vaccine.

This clonotype was observed at least ten times. The rearrangement uses TRBV7-4 and TRBJ1-2; the D is unclear. Germline V gene sequence: CDR1 SGHVT, CDR2 SQSDAQ. The CDR3 covers 10 residues. V lost 8 bases and J lost 8, with 9 bases in between. The CDR3 DNA reads TGTGCCAGCGTTCTAAGAGGCTACACCTTC. It codes for CASVLRGYTF. Full variable domain (missing parts from reference TRBV7-4 and TRBJ1-2): GAGVSQSPRYKVAKRGRDVALRCDSISGHVTLYWYRQTLGQGSEVLTYSQSDAQRDKSGRPSGRFSAERPERSVSTLKIQRTEQGDSAVYLCASVLRGYTFGSGTRLTVV.

This clonotype has ten or more counts. This chain uses TRBV4-1 with TRBJ2-5, with TRBD2 matching 10 bases. Trimming took 5 bases from V and 3 from J; bases not matched to a gene: 3. The length of the CDR3 is 14 residues. In germline, CDR1 is MGHRA, CDR2 YSYEKL. The CDR3: CASSVLAGKETQYF. The CDR3 DNA reads TGCGCCAGCAGCGTACTAGCGGGGAAAGAGACCCAGTACTTC.

This clonotype was seen just once. Just one base apart from a much larger clone, this may be a read error. The chain has TRBV29-1 and TRBJ2-5; D might be TRBD1 or TRBD2, each matching 5 bases. The CDR3 spans 13 residues. Per germline, CDR1 SQVTM and CDR2 ANQGSEA. Trimming took off 4 bases at V and 3 bases at J, with 12 bases between the two ends. DNA for the CDR3: TGCAGCGTTGGAGTTGGGGGTAAAGAGACCCAGTACTTC. It translates to CSVGVGGKETQYF. Using reference TRBV29-1 and TRBJ2-5 for the parts outside the CDR3, the full variable domain is SAVISQKPSRDICQRGTSLTIQCQVDSQVTMMFWYRQQPGQSLTLIATANQGSEATYESGFVIDKFPISRPNLTFSTLTVSNMSPEDSSIYLCSVGVGGKETQYFGPGTRLLVL.

This clonotype showed up just a few times. The chain couples TRBV4-2 to TRBJ1-2, with 9 bases fitting TRBD1. Germline V gives CDR1 LGHNA, CDR2 YNFKEQ. Germline trimming cut 3 bases from V and 4 bases from J; bases unmatched to any gene: 9. This CDR3 has 16 residues. CDR3 bases: TGTGCCAGCAGCCAGTCACAGGGGGCGGGGTCCTATGGCTACACCTTC. Protein sequence: CASSQSQGAGSYGYTF.

In regard to this clonotype: A read error may explain this, as a much larger clone is one base away. The genes are TRBV5-1 and TRBJ2-3; no reliable D call. Germline CDR1 reads SGHRS; CDR2 reads YFSETQ. CDR3 length: 12 residues. V lost 1 base and J 5 bases, leaving 5 bases between the germline ends. The CDR3 nucleotides read TGCGCCAGCAGCTTGTTTGGAGATACGCAGTATTTT. This codes for CASSLFGDTQYF.

This sequence joins TRBV4-3 and TRBJ2-3, with 8 bases matching TRBD2. The length of the CDR3 is 18 residues. Germline V gene sequence: CDR1 LGHNA, CDR2 YSLEER. V was clipped by 0 bases and J by 2 bases; unmatched bases: 10. CDR3 amino acids: CASSQEPPGSGVTDTQYF. The CDR3, as DNA: TGCGCCAGCAGCCAAGAACCCCCGGGTAGCGGGGTCACAGATACGCAGTATTTT.

The gene calls are TRBV30 and TRBJ1-2; TRBD1 is a possible D gene (5 bases). The CDR3 is made up of 13 amino acids. Germline CDR1 is GTSNPN and CDR2 is SVGIG (reference sequence). The V end was cut by 7 bases, the J end by 5 bases, with 17 bases between. The DNA for the CDR3 is TGTGCCTCGCCAAACTTTGGGGGATATGGCTACACCTTC. Its protein is CASPNFGGYGYTF.

This clonotype has at least ten counts. The chain is built from TRBV24-1 and TRBJ2-3; 8 bases are a match to TRBD1. J was trimmed by 1 base and V by 4 bases; bases with no gene match: 6. In germline, CDR1 is KGHDR, CDR2 SFDVKD. This CDR3 region has 16 residues. DNA of the CDR3: TGTGCCACCAGTGAAAACACAGGGGGAGGCACAGATACGCAGTATTTT. Its protein product is CATSENTGGGTDTQYF.

This clonotype was recorded at least ten times. The chain is built from TRBV12-3 or TRBV12-4 and TRBJ2-2; 9 bases fit TRBD1. V was clipped by 6 bases and J by 7 bases; unmatched bases: 6. CDR3 size: 14 residues. CDR3 bases: TGTGCCAGCAGCCCGACAGGGGGAGTCGGGGAGCTGTTTTTT. This translates into CASSPTGGVGELFF.

This chain connects TRBV7-2 to TRBJ1-2; perhaps TRBD1 as D (5 bases). V was clipped by 5 bases and J by 2 bases, with 12 bases between them. CDR1 and CDR2 from the germline V gene are SGHTA and FQGNSA. The CDR3 is 14 amino acids. The CDR3 sequence is CASSPLGDNYGYTF. The CDR3 region has the DNA TGTGCCAGCAGCCCCCTTGGGGACAACTATGGCTACACCTTC.

The genes are TRBV5-6 and TRBJ1-5, with a tentative D call TRBD1 (6 bases). The CDR3 length is 17 residues. Germline V gives CDR1 SGHDT, CDR2 YYEEEE. Trimming left V 5 bases short and J 2 bases short, with 20 bases between. The CDR3 DNA reads TGTGCCAGCAGTGGTTCATTGGCCAGGGGTGGCAATCAGCCCCAGCATTTT. Translating gives CASSGSLARGGNQPQHF.

In this sample, this clonotype turned up many times. The chain uses TRBV12-3 or TRBV12-4 and TRBJ2-7; weak D call: TRBD1 (5 bases). The CDR3 has 12 residues. Trimming pared 1 base from V and 4 bases from J, leaving 5 bases between. Written as DNA, the CDR3 is TGTGCCAGCAGTTTAGGGACATACGAGCAGTACTTC. Protein product: CASSLGTYEQYF.

This clonotype showed up many times. The rearrangement joins TRBV7-2 to TRBJ1-2; D may be TRBD1 (5 bases). The V gene lost 4 bases and the J gene lost 10 bases, with 10 bases spanning the gap. The CDR3 is 11 amino acids. Germline V gene lookup returns CDR1 SGHTA and CDR2 FQGNSA. The chain's CDR3 is CASSSRDPYTF. DNA of the CDR3: TGTGCCAGCAGCTCCCGGGACCCCTACACCTTC.

This clonotype was detected many times. The chain recombines TRBV10-3 with TRBJ2-1, with D uncertain. CDR3 length: 12 residues. Trimming shortened V by 1 base and J by 7 bases, and 5 bases separated the two germline ends. Germline loops: CDR1 ENHRY, CDR2 SYGVKD. The CDR3 bases are TGTGCCATCAGTGAGTTCGGTAATGAGCAGTTCTTC. It codes for CAISEFGNEQFF.

Points on this clonotype: A single base separates this from a much larger clone, so it may be a read error. The V gene is TRBV2, the J gene TRBJ2-2; TRBD1 agrees at 9 bases. CDR1 and CDR2 from the germline V gene are SNHLY and FYNNEI. The CDR3 has 15 amino acids. In DNA, the CDR3 is TGTGCCAGCAGCGGGGACAGGGTCATCACCGAGGAGCTGTTTTTT. This sequence encodes CASSGDRVITEELFF.

To note about this clonotype: As the CDR3 is not closed by the conserved phenylalanine or tryptophan, this likely results from a read error. The limits of the CDR3 on the DNA are not certain, so only TCRdb's listed CDR3 is given. V gene TRBV30 combines with J gene TRBJ2-1; the table calls TRBD2, which could not be checked here. Per germline, CDR1 GTSNPN and CDR2 SVGIG (reference sequence). The CDR3 region is 15 residues in length, termini included. CDR3 region: CAWSVQRGGLAPVSI.

CDR3 bases: TGTGCCTGGAGTGTACTGAGGGGGCGCGGCACCGGGGAGCTGTTTTTT. Translation: CAWSVLRGRGTGELFF. The chain employs TRBV30 and TRBJ2-2, with TRBD1 identical over 7 bases. This CDR3 spans 16 amino acids. The germline gives CDR1 GTSNPN, CDR2 SVGIG (reference sequence). V lost 0 bases to trimming and J lost 4 bases; unmatched junction nucleotides: 8.

The rearrangement joins TRBV18 to TRBJ2-3, with D hard to call. V gave up 5 bases and J gave up 2 bases, with 5 bases separating them. The CDR3 is made up of 12 amino acids. CDR1 and CDR2 from the germline V gene are KGHSH and LQKENI. The CDR3: CASSGNTDTQYF. In DNA, the CDR3 is TGTGCCAGCTCAGGTAACACAGATACGCAGTATTTT. The complete variable domain, with remaining parts taken from reference TRBV18 and TRBJ2-3, reads NAGVMQNPRHLVRRRGQEARLRCSPMKGHSHVYWYRQLPEEGLKFMVYLQKENIIDESGMPKERFSAEFPKEGPSILRIQQVVRGDSAAYFCASSGNTDTQYFGPGTRLTVL.

This clonotype was recorded many times. This CDR3 reads CASSLELAGGKQYV. As DNA, the CDR3 is TGCGCCAGCAGCTTGGAATTAGCGGGGGGAAAGCAGTACGTC. The genes are TRBV5-1 and TRBJ2-7, with 10 bases that match TRBD2. The CDR3 has 14 amino acids. Germline V gene sequence: CDR1 SGHRS, CDR2 YFSETQ. V trimming: 0 bases; J trimming: 8 bases; junction bases outside the gene matches: 5.

This clonotype was found many times. J is TRBJ2-3 and V is TRBV7-2; weak D call: TRBD2 (6 bases). Trimming took off 4 bases at V and 0 bases at J, with 11 bases between the two ends. The V gene's germline CDR1 is SGHTA and CDR2 FQGNSA. CDR3 size: 15 residues. CDR3: CASSSDYLSTDTQYF. The CDR3 nucleotides read TGTGCCAGCAGCTCGGACTACCTAAGCACAGATACGCAGTATTTT.

The rearrangement links TRBV7-9 to TRBJ1-2; D perhaps matches TRBD1 (6 bases). V was cut by 4 bases and J by 5 bases, with 11 bases left in between. Germline CDR1 SEHNR, CDR2 FQNEAQ (reference sequence). The CDR3 consists of 13 residues. The CDR3 reads CASSSGTQYGYTF. CDR3 DNA sequence: TGTGCCAGCAGCTCCGGGACACAATATGGCTACACCTTC. Variable domain in full (rest from reference TRBV7-9 and TRBJ1-2): DTGVSQNPRHKITKRGQNVTFRCDPISEHNRLYWYRQTLGQGPEFLTYFQNEAQLEKSRLLSDRFSAERPKGSFSTLEIQRTEQGDSAMYLCASSSGTQYGYTFGSGTRLTVV.

This clonotype occurred many times. V and J are TRBV7-2 and TRBJ1-1; D possibly corresponds to TRBD1 (6 bases). Germline V CDR1 and CDR2: SGHTA, FQGNSA. V was clipped by 5 bases and J by 5 bases, with 18 bases between them. This CDR3 has 15 amino acids. CDR3 DNA sequence: TGTGCCAGCAGCCCAGGGGCGCTTACGGGAACTGAAGCTTTCTTT. It translates to CASSPGALTGTEAFF.

This chain uses TRBV12-5 with TRBJ2-7; D is unresolved. Germline CDR1 reads LGHNT; CDR2 reads FRNRAP. V was trimmed by 0 bases and J by 3 bases, leaving 3 bases between them. The CDR3 totals 12 residues. The CDR3 DNA sequence: TGTGCTAGTGGTTTGGTACGCTACGAGCAGTACTTC. Protein sequence: CASGLVRYEQYF.